This TCR beta chain was sequenced for a study of T cell changes during pregnancy in multiple sclerosis (dated by TCRdb to about 2019). Regarding the complete study: Changes in the T cell repertoire over the course of pregnancy were examined in this study in women with multiple sclerosis.

The library was built by means of the immunoSEQ multiplex PCR assay. Here the immuneACCESS table is served through TCRdb, limited to in-frame sequences with V and J called. Missing clones are a known gap in these copies; in checked studies unresolved V genes cover under half, and the rest lacks a known reason. For this sample there are roughly 30,000 clones; 89% appear just once. The biggest ten clones account for about 11% of the sample. Taken from cysteine to phenylalanine, the CDR3 has 15 residues. Just CDR3 DNA is preserved here, 45 bases in frame from base 1. CDR1 PRHDT and CDR2 FYEKMQ are derived from the germline V gene (reference sequence). The junction shows trimming of 5 bases on V and 5 bases on J, and the gene matches do not reach 12 bases of it. Points on this clone: Its antigen remains undetermined. No base quality values were provided; no much bigger clone lies one nucleotide off.

The chain is encoded by TRBV13 joined to TRBJ2-7, with 7 bases in between that match TRBD1. This receptor was taken from a female donor with multiple sclerosis, enrolled in a pregnancy study. The specimen was CD8+ T cells from peripheral blood mononuclear cells, collected in the second trimester of pregnancy. The CDR3 loop reads CASSPETGKVNEQYF. The nucleotide sequence reads TGTGCCAGCAGCCCCGAGACAGGGAAAGTCAACGAGCAGTACTTC. Where the CDR3 stops, the reference TRBV13 and TRBJ2-7 genes take over; the full variable domain is AAGVIQSPRHLIKEKRETATLKCYPIPRHDTVYWYQQGPGQDPQFLISFYEKMQSDKGSIPDRFSAQQFSDYHSELNMSSLELGDSALYFCASSPETGKVNEQYFGPGTRLTVT.